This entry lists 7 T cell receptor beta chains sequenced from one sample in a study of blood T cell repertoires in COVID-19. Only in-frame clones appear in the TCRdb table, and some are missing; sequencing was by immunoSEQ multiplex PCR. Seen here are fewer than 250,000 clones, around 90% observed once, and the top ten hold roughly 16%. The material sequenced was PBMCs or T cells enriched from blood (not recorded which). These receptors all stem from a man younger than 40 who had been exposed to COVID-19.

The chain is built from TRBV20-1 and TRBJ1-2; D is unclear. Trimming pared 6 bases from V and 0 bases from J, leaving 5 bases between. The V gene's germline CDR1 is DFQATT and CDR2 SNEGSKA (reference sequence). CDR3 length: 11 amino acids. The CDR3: CSASPNYGYTF. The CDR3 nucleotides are TGCAGTGCGAGCCCTAACTATGGCTACACCTTC.

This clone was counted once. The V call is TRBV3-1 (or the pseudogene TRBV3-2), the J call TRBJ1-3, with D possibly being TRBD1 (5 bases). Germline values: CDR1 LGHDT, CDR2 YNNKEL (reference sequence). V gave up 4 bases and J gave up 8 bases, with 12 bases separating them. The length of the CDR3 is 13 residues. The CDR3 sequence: CASSRRGGDTIYF. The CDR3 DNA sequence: TGTGCCAGCAGCCGAAGGGGCGGAGACACCATATATTTT.

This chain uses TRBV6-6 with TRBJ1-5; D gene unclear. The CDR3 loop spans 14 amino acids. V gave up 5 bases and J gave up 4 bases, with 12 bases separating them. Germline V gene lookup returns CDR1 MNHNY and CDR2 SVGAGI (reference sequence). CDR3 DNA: TGTGCCAGCAGTCGATCATCGAGGAATCAGCCCCAGCATTTT. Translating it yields CASSRSSRNQPQHF.

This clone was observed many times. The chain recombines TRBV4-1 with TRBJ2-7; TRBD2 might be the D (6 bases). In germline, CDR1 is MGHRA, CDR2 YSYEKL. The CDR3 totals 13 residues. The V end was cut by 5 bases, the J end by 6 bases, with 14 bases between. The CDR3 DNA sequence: TGCGCCAGCAGCTGGGACTCCACCCGCGAGCAGTACTTC. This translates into CASSWDSTREQYF.

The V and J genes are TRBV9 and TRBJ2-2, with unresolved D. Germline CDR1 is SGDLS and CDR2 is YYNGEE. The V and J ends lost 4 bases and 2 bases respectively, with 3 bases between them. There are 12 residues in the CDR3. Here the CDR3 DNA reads TGTGCCAGCAGCCTAAACACCGGGGAGCTGTTTTTT. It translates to CASSLNTGELFF.

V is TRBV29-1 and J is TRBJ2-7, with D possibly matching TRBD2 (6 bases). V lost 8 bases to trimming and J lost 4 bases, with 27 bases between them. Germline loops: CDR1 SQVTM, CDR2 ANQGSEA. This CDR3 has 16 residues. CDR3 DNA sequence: TGCAGCTCCCGCAGTAGGGGCCCCACCGGAGGGTACGAGCAGTACTTC. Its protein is CSSRSRGPTGGYEQYF.

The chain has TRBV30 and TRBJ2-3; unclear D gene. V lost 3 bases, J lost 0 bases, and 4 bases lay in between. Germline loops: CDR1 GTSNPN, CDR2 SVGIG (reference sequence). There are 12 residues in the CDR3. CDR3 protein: CAWSQSTDTQYF. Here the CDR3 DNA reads TGTGCCTGGAGCCAGAGCACAGATACGCAGTATTTT.